Sequencing of this T cell receptor beta chain was carried out in a study of T-cell reconstitution after alpha-beta-depleted transplantation in children. The CDR3 is made up of 19 amino acids. Trimming stripped 5 bases from V and 2 bases from J, with 25 bases between. The germline CDR1 and CDR2 sequences are SGHAT and FQDESV (reference sequence). This clonotype was observed a handful of times. TCRbeta library preparation incorporated unique molecular identifiers. TCRdb re-called the PCR reads with MiXCR, one entry per CDR3 protein. The data hold around 800,000 distinct CDR3 sequences, with 16% observed a single time.

The V gene is TRBV11-1, the J gene TRBJ2-1; possibly TRBD2 for D (7 bases). This receptor was obtained from a male patient younger than 18 who had a stem cell transplant for acute lymphoblastic leukemia, so the T cells may come from the graft donor. Here the sequenced sample was PBMCs, mostly from graft donor cells, taken 360 days after TCRalphabeta/CD19-depleted stem cell transplant. The CDR3: CASSQGREKRGGPYNEQFF. CDR3 coding DNA: TGTGCCAGCAGCCAGGGGCGCGAGAAGCGGGGAGGGCCCTACAATGAGCAGTTCTTC.